One sample yielded the 32 T cell receptor beta chains listed below, sequenced in a study of cytomegalovirus exposure and HLA in healthy donors. Primers for the PCR totalled 60 Vbeta and 13 Jbeta. Measured with immunoSEQ multiplex PCR; TCRdb has only the in-frame clones, and not every one. Here the sample spans over 150,000 clones, around 79% being singletons. The specimen sequenced was PBMCs. The receptors were sampled from a male donor in good health and CMV-seropositive.

The chain couples TRBV7-9 to TRBJ2-2; D is possibly TRBD2 (6 bases). Germline CDR1 SEHNR, CDR2 FQNEAQ (reference sequence). V lost 3 bases to trimming and J lost 0 bases, with 11 bases between them. The CDR3 consists of 16 residues. CDR3 sequence reads: CASSFWRDPNTGELFF. The CDR3 coding sequence is TGTGCCAGCAGCTTCTGGCGGGACCCGAACACCGGGGAGCTGTTTTTT.

The rearrangement uses TRBV7-9 and TRBJ2-4, with D unclear. The CDR3 loop spans 12 amino acids. Germline V lookup: CDR1 SEHNR, CDR2 FQNEAQ (reference sequence). V lost 2 bases and J lost 7, with 6 bases in between. The CDR3 spells CASSLFRNIQYF. As DNA, the CDR3 is TGTGCCAGCAGCTTATTCCGGAACATTCAGTACTTC.

V is TRBV15 and J is TRBJ2-5, with TRBD2 matching over 7 bases. This CDR3 spans 16 amino acids. With 0 bases clipped from V and 4 bases from J, the junction kept 8 bases outside the gene matches. Germline loops: CDR1 LNHNV, CDR2 YYDKDF (reference sequence). Written as DNA, the CDR3 is TGTGCCACCAGCAGAGAATCGGGGAGGGTCGGAGAGACCCAGTACTTC. This encodes CATSRESGRVGETQYF. Together with reference TRBV15 and TRBJ2-5, the CDR3 gives the full variable domain: DAMVIQNPRYQVTQFGKPVTLSCSQTLNHNVMYWYQQKSSQAPKLLFHYYDKDFNNEADTPDNFQSRRPNTSFCFLDIRSPGLGDTAMYLCATSRESGRVGETQYFGPGTRLLVL.

The V call is TRBV5-6, the J call TRBJ2-3; 11 bases fit TRBD2. V lost 3 bases and J lost 5; bases outside the gene matches: 8. Germline CDR1 reads SGHDT; CDR2 reads YYEEEE. This CDR3 region has 16 residues. The CDR3 DNA is TGTGCCAGCAGCTGGGGTAGCGGGGGGGCGTTAGATACGCAGTATTTT. Its protein product is CASSWGSGGALDTQYF.

The V call is TRBV5-1, the J call TRBJ2-1; no reliable D call. Per germline, CDR1 SGHRS and CDR2 YFSETQ. V lost 0 bases, J lost 8 bases, and 12 bases lay in between. This CDR3 contains 14 residues. CDR3 sequence (DNA): TGCGCCAGCAGCTTGGGTGGCCCTGAGGATGAGCAGTTCTTC. Translated: CASSLGGPEDEQFF.

This chain connects TRBV7-8 to TRBJ2-2; D is perhaps TRBD1 (6 bases). CDR3 length: 14 amino acids. Trimming shortened V by 5 bases and J by 8 bases, and 15 bases separated the two germline ends. Per germline, CDR1 SGHVS and CDR2 FQNEAQ. CDR3 bases: TGTGCCAGCAGCCCCAGACAGGAATCAGGGGAGCTGTTTTTT. Encoded protein: CASSPRQESGELFF.

The chain is built from TRBV5-5 and TRBJ1-2; D uncertain. V was clipped by 2 bases and J by 2 bases, with 13 bases between them. This CDR3 region has 15 residues. The germline V gene encodes CDR1 SGHKS and CDR2 YYEKEE (reference sequence). CDR3 DNA: TGTGCCAGCAGCTTATACAGACAAGCCAACTATGGCTACACCTTC. Protein product: CASSLYRQANYGYTF.

The CDR3 coding sequence is TGTGCCAGTAGTATGGGACAGGGAAGCGGGGTACACACTGAAGCTTTCTTT. It specifies CASSMGQGSGVHTEAFF. J is TRBJ1-1 and V is TRBV19; 9 bases are shared with TRBD1. The CDR3 has 17 residues. Germline V gene lookup returns CDR1 LNHDA and CDR2 SQIVND (reference sequence). The V gene end was trimmed by 3 bases and the J gene end by 3 bases; junction bases not matched to a gene: 11.

The CDR3 bases are TGCGCCAGCAGCTTGGGGCCCGACTTGACAGGGGGATTCCCCGAAGCAGGAAACACCATATATTTT. Translated: CASSLGPDLTGGFPEAGNTIYF. The chain recombines TRBV5-1 with TRBJ1-3; 9 bases agree with TRBD1. The CDR3 length is 22 residues. Germline V CDR1 and CDR2: SGHRS, YFSETQ. Trimming took 0 bases from V and 4 from J; bases not matched to a gene: 23.

The rearrangement joins TRBV5-5 to TRBJ1-6; D ambiguous. This CDR3 has 16 residues. V lost 2 bases and J lost 8, with 17 bases in between. Germline V gene sequence: CDR1 SGHKS, CDR2 YYEKEE (reference sequence). The CDR3 region has the DNA TGTGCCAGCAGCTTCGAGGCCTCTAGGAGTTATTCACCCCTCCACTTT. It translates to CASSFEASRSYSPLHF.

The rearrangement joins TRBV7-3 to TRBJ1-6, with D hard to call. The V gene's germline CDR1 is SGHTA and CDR2 FQGTGA. This CDR3 has 15 amino acids. The V and J ends lost 6 bases and 6 bases respectively, with 15 bases between them. Here the CDR3 DNA reads TGTGCCAGCAGGCGCCCGGGTCCGTTTAATTCACCCCTCCACTTT. Residues: CASRRPGPFNSPLHF.

J is TRBJ1-5 and V is TRBV25-1; 7 bases map to TRBD1. Germline lookup yields CDR1 MGHDK and CDR2 SYGVNS. This CDR3 has 14 residues. V trimming: 4 bases; J trimming: 7 bases; junction bases outside the gene matches: 7. DNA of the CDR3: TGTGCCAGCAGTGCACAGGGGTCCAGCCAGCCCCAGCATTTT. This codes for CASSAQGSSQPQHF.

The gene calls are TRBV30 and TRBJ1-6; TRBD1 matches 7 bases. Germline V gives CDR1 GTSNPN, CDR2 SVGIG (reference sequence). The J segment lost 9 bases and the V segment lost 2 bases, leaving 7 bases of the junction unmatched. This CDR3 contains 14 residues. As DNA, the CDR3 is TGTGCCTGGAGTCCGAGGGGGCAGGGTTCACCCCTCCACTTT. Its translation: CAWSPRGQGSPLHF. The complete variable domain, with remaining parts taken from reference TRBV30 and TRBJ1-6, reads SQTIHQWPATLVQPVGSPLSLECTVEGTSNPNLYWYRQAAGRGLQLLFYSVGIGQISSEVPQNLSASRPQDRQFILSSKKLLLSDSGFYLCAWSPRGQGSPLHFGNGTRLTVT.

The genes are TRBV9 and TRBJ1-2, with 8 bases lining up with TRBD1. The CDR3 has 17 amino acids. Germline assignment: CDR1 SGDLS and CDR2 YYNGEE. The trim removed 0 bases at V and 4 bases at J, leaving 11 bases unmatched. The CDR3 spells CASSVGTGKRFGYGYTF. The DNA of the CDR3 is TGTGCCAGCAGCGTAGGGACAGGGAAGAGGTTTGGCTATGGCTACACCTTC.

The chain couples TRBV6-1 to TRBJ2-7; D gene ambiguous. This CDR3 is 12 amino acids long. The germline CDR1 and CDR2 sequences are MNHNS and SASEGT. With 3 bases removed from V and 3 bases from J, the gap between germline ends came to 6 bases. CDR3 in DNA: TGTGCCAGCAGTGACGGAGTCTACGAGCAGTACTTC. Its translation is CASSDGVYEQYF.

J is TRBJ2-7 and V is TRBV6-1; D perhaps matches TRBD1 (7 bases). This CDR3 region has 16 residues. Germline V gene sequence: CDR1 MNHNS, CDR2 SASEGT. V dropped 4 bases and J dropped 1 base, with 17 bases sitting between them. CDR3 nucleotide sequence: TGTGCCAGCAGTGCTAGCGTGACAGGGCCGTCCTACGAGCAGTACTTC. Its protein is CASSASVTGPSYEQYF.

V is TRBV6-5 and J is TRBJ2-1, with 11 nucleotides matching TRBD1. Germline lookup yields CDR1 MNHEY and CDR2 SVGAGI. J was trimmed by 7 bases and V by 2 bases; bases with no gene match: 4. CDR3 size: 15 residues. CDR3 in amino acids: CASSYGDRGNNEQFF. The CDR3 bases are TGTGCCAGCAGTTACGGGGACAGGGGGAATAATGAGCAGTTCTTC.

The chain carries TRBV27 and TRBJ1-3; no firm D call. There are 13 residues in the CDR3. The V end lost 3 bases, the J end lost 3 bases, and 6 bases lay between the germline ends. Germline V gene lookup returns CDR1 MNHEY and CDR2 SMNVEV (reference sequence). The CDR3 DNA sequence: TGTGCCAGCAGTTTCGGGATTGGAAACACCATATATTTT. It specifies CASSFGIGNTIYF.

The rearrangement uses TRBV7-2 and TRBJ1-2; D is unresolved. Trimming pared 4 bases from V and 4 bases from J, leaving 19 bases between. Germline loops: CDR1 SGHTA, CDR2 FQGNSA. The CDR3 spans 16 residues. The CDR3 loop is CASSSPDFPRPYGYTF. For the CDR3, the DNA is TGTGCCAGCAGCTCGCCAGACTTCCCCCGTCCCTATGGCTACACCTTC. Variable domain in full (rest from reference TRBV7-2 and TRBJ1-2): GAGVSQSPSNKVTEKGKDVELRCDPISGHTALYWYRQSLGQGLEFLIYFQGNSAPDKSGLPSDRFSAERTGGSVSTLTIQRTQQEDSAVYLCASSSPDFPRPYGYTFGSGTRLTVV.

The V and J genes are TRBV4-3 and TRBJ2-7, with TRBD1 matching 10 bases. J gave up 4 bases and V 2 bases, and 11 bases lay outside the gene matches. CDR1 and CDR2 from the germline V gene are LGHNA and YSLEER. The length of the CDR3 is 17 residues. CDR3 in DNA: TGCGCCAGCAGCCAATCGCTGACCCGGGACAGGGGTTACGAGCAGTACTTC. Translation gives CASSQSLTRDRGYEQYF.

The rearrangement uses TRBV2 and TRBJ1-2; 8 bases line up with TRBD1. The CDR3 has 13 amino acids. The germline V gene encodes CDR1 SNHLY and CDR2 FYNNEI. With 2 bases clipped from V and 8 bases from J, the junction kept 4 bases outside the gene matches. CDR3 residues: CASSERQGNGYTF. CDR3 coding DNA: TGTGCCAGCAGTGAACGACAGGGGAACGGCTACACCTTC.

The chain employs TRBV6-6 and TRBJ2-7, with D perhaps matching TRBD1 (5 bases). V shed 2 bases and J shed 1 base, with 6 bases lying between them. The CDR3 has 13 amino acids. Looked up from germline, CDR1 is MNHNY and CDR2 is SVGAGI (reference sequence). For the CDR3, the DNA is TGTGCCAGCAGTTACAGACAGTCCTACGAGCAGTACTTC. It specifies CASSYRQSYEQYF.

The chain links TRBV19 to TRBJ1-1, with D possibly being TRBD1 (6 bases). The CDR3 consists of 14 residues. From germline, CDR1 is LNHDA and CDR2 SQIVND (reference sequence). Trimming stripped 2 bases from V and 4 bases from J, with 11 bases between. The CDR3 spells CASSIRGGPTEAFF. In DNA form, the CDR3 reads TGTGCCAGTAGTATACGGGGGGGCCCCACTGAAGCTTTCTTT.

V is TRBV9 and J is TRBJ2-1; TRBD2 agrees at 8 bases. This CDR3 region has 15 residues. Per germline, CDR1 SGDLS and CDR2 YYNGEE. The ends lost 0 bases at V and 3 bases at J; junction bases unmatched: 2. This chain's CDR3 is CASSVDRGGYNEQFF. CDR3 nucleotides: TGTGCCAGCAGCGTAGATCGGGGGGGCTACAATGAGCAGTTCTTC. Complete variable domain (other parts from reference TRBV9 and TRBJ2-1): DSGVTQTPKHLITATGQRVTLRCSPRSGDLSVYWYQQSLDQGLQFLIQYYNGEERAKGNILERFSAQQFPDLHSELNLSSLELGDSALYFCASSVDRGGYNEQFFGPGTRLTVL.

The chain combines TRBV9 with TRBJ2-7; possible D gene TRBD2, 5 bases. Germline V gives CDR1 SGDLS, CDR2 YYNGEE. The CDR3 covers 15 residues. Trimming removed 3 bases at V and 6 bases at J, with 19 bases between. The CDR3: CASSDRGDLAGEQYF. The CDR3 region has the DNA TGTGCCAGCAGCGATCGTGGGGATCTAGCAGGCGAGCAGTACTTC.

This chain joins TRBV4-2 and TRBJ1-6; no clear D. The CDR3 extends over 19 amino acids. CDR1 is LGHNA and CDR2 is YNFKEQ in the germline V gene. With 2 bases removed from V and 3 bases from J, the gap between germline ends came to 20 bases. Here the CDR3 DNA reads TGTGCCAGCAGCCAATTATTCGCGGAGGTGGATCGCTATAATTCACCCCTCCACTTT. Encoded protein: CASSQLFAEVDRYNSPLHF.

The chain couples TRBV4-3 to TRBJ2-5; D might be TRBD2 (6 bases). CDR1 is LGHNA, CDR2 YSLEER, per germline. Trimming removed 0 bases at V and 5 bases at J, with 13 bases between. The CDR3 runs 15 residues. The CDR3 nucleotides read TGCGCCAGCAGCCAAGAGGAGGGGCAGGCGGAGACCCAGTACTTC. Translated: CASSQEEGQAETQYF.

Comments on this clone: The same CDR3 also results from other DNA sequences found in this sample. The V gene is TRBV5-1, the J gene TRBJ2-3, with 14 bases that match TRBD2. The CDR3 has 16 amino acids. The V gene end was trimmed by 1 base and the J gene end by 3 bases; junction bases not matched to a gene: 1. Germline V gene sequence: CDR1 SGHRS, CDR2 YFSETQ. CDR3 loop: CASSLRTSGRTDTQYF. The CDR3 DNA reads as TGCGCCAGCAGCTTGAGGACTAGCGGGAGGACAGATACGCAGTATTTT.

This clone was seen a handful of times. The rearrangement uses TRBV6-6 and TRBJ2-1; weak D call: TRBD2 (7 bases). V was pared by 6 bases and J by 0 bases, with 12 bases between. This CDR3 comprises 15 residues. The germline V gene encodes CDR1 MNHNY and CDR2 SVGAGI (reference sequence). This chain's CDR3 is CASSGGGSSYNEQFF. CDR3 nucleotide sequence: TGTGCCAGCAGCGGCGGGGGCAGCTCCTACAATGAGCAGTTCTTC.

In its sample, this clone was seen a few times. The chain has TRBV4-1 and TRBJ2-1; 10 nucleotides line up with TRBD1. This CDR3 has 17 amino acids. V dropped 1 base and J dropped 5; count of bases not matched to a gene: 8. CDR1 is MGHRA, CDR2 YSYEKL, per germline. Here the CDR3 DNA reads TGCGCCAGCAGCCAAGCGGGGGACAGGGGAAGAAACAATGAGCAGTTCTTC. It specifies CASSQAGDRGRNNEQFF.

A remark on this clone: This CDR3 is also generated by other DNA sequences in the sample. The chain couples TRBV5-6 to TRBJ1-4, with TRBD1 as a possible D gene (6 bases). The germline V and J ends were trimmed by 3 bases and 5 bases, with 20 bases remaining between them. This CDR3 has 17 residues. Germline CDR1 SGHDT, CDR2 YYEEEE. This CDR3 is CASSSLYEQGSNEKLFF. CDR3 bases: TGTGCCAGCAGCTCCCTATATGAACAGGGATCCAATGAAAAACTGTTTTTT.

This clone was counted a few times. The CDR3 DNA reads as TGTGCCAGCAGCCTGACAGTGAACACTGAAGCTTTCTTT. Translation gives CASSLTVNTEAFF. J is TRBJ1-1 and V is TRBV7-3, with a tentative D call TRBD1 (5 bases). Germline CDR1 is SGHTA and CDR2 is FQGTGA. The CDR3 is 13 residues long. The germline V and J ends were trimmed by 5 bases and 0 bases, with 7 bases remaining between them.